The next 13 T cell receptor beta chains were all read from a single sample in a study of T cells after yellow fever vaccination. TCRdb used MiXCR to reprocess the 5' RACE reads, holding one entry per CDR3 protein. The data hold approximately 300,000 distinct CDR3 sequences, with approximately 9% observed a single time. The sequencing here drew on PBMCs, taken on the day of the first yellow fever vaccination. The receptors stem from a man younger than 35 who received the YFV17D yellow fever vaccine.

This clonotype showed up just a few times. This chain's CDR3 is CASSPPGGGFGEQFF. As DNA, the CDR3 is TGCGCCAGCAGCCCCCCGGGTGGCGGGTTCGGGGAGCAGTTCTTC. The V call is TRBV5-1, the J call TRBJ2-1; tentative D call: TRBD2 (5 bases). Germline CDR1 and CDR2: SGHRS and YFSETQ. The CDR3 is 15 amino acids. V was trimmed by 4 bases and J by 10 bases, leaving 21 bases between them.

This clonotype was seen only a few times. The V and J genes are TRBV6-5 and TRBJ1-4, with no clear D. The CDR3 covers 14 residues. From germline, CDR1 is MNHEY and CDR2 SVGAGI. Trimming left V 0 bases short and J 5 bases short, with 7 bases between. CDR3 bases: TGTGCCAGCAGTTACTCGTGGCAGAATGAAAAACTGTTTTTT. It codes for CASSYSWQNEKLFF.

This clonotype showed up many times. This chain connects TRBV6-1 to TRBJ2-5; 8 bases line up with TRBD1. The CDR3 has 15 amino acids. V lost 4 bases and J lost 1; bases outside the gene matches: 5. Germline V lookup: CDR1 MNHNS, CDR2 SASEGT. The CDR3 here is CASSAYTGGQETQYF. The CDR3 DNA follows: TGTGCCAGCAGTGCTTACACAGGGGGCCAAGAGACCCAGTACTTC.

This clonotype was counted a single time. The rearrangement links TRBV19 to TRBJ2-2; D might be TRBD2 (5 bases). The V end lost 3 bases, the J end lost 6 bases, and 11 bases lay between the germline ends. The germline V gene has CDR1 LNHDA and CDR2 SQIVND (reference sequence). The CDR3 length is 14 residues. The CDR3: CASSMVGVPGELFF. The DNA of the CDR3 is TGTGCCAGTAGTATGGTCGGGGTCCCCGGGGAGCTGTTTTTT. The entire variable domain, with the rest obtained from reference TRBV19 and TRBJ2-2, is as follows: DGGITQSPKYLFRKEGQNVTLSCEQNLNHDAMYWYRQDPGQGLRLIYYSQIVNDFQKGDIAEGYSVSREKKESFPLTVTSAQKNPTAFYLCASSMVGVPGELFFGEGSRLTVL.

Many counts were recorded for this clonotype. V and J are TRBV29-1 and TRBJ2-5; D unclear. Germline V gene sequence: CDR1 SQVTM, CDR2 ANQGSEA. This CDR3 is 11 amino acids long. Deletions cut 6 bases from V and 1 base from J, with 6 bases between. CDR3: CSVRSQETQYF. The CDR3 coding sequence is TGCAGCGTGCGAAGCCAAGAGACCCAGTACTTC.

The chain employs TRBV27 and TRBJ2-1; maybe TRBD1 (6 bases). V was cut by 6 bases and J by 5 bases, with 11 bases left in between. This CDR3 is built from 13 residues. The germline V gene has CDR1 MNHEY and CDR2 SMNVEV (reference sequence). The CDR3: CASRPWTDNEQFF. The CDR3, as DNA: TGTGCCAGCAGGCCTTGGACAGACAATGAGCAGTTCTTC.

The chain joins TRBV5-1 to TRBJ1-4; tentative D call: TRBD1 (5 bases). V shed 2 bases and J shed 5 bases, with 13 bases lying between them. The germline CDR1 and CDR2 sequences are SGHRS and YFSETQ. The CDR3 is made up of 15 amino acids. The CDR3 loop is CASSLARGGNEKLFF. In DNA form, the CDR3 reads TGCGCCAGCAGCTTAGCCCGCGGGGGAAATGAAAAACTGTTTTTT.

This clonotype was counted at least ten times. This sequence joins TRBV5-1 and TRBJ1-1; D unresolved. The CDR3 consists of 14 residues. Looked up from germline, CDR1 is SGHRS and CDR2 is YFSETQ. Between the trimmed V and J ends, which lost 0 bases and 6 bases, there was a span of 12 bases. CDR3 bases: TGCGCCAGCAGCTTGGAGGTAGGCGTCTCTGAAGCTTTCTTT. Amino acid sequence: CASSLEVGVSEAFF.

The chain has TRBV5-1 and TRBJ2-3, with 7 bases fitting TRBD1. The CDR3 loop spans 14 amino acids. J lost 5 bases, V lost 8 bases, and 11 bases had no gene match. Germline V gives CDR1 SGHRS, CDR2 YFSETQ. CDR3 in amino acids: CASCEQGVVDTQYF. The CDR3, as DNA: TGCGCCAGTTGTGAGCAGGGGGTGGTAGATACGCAGTATTTT.

This clonotype showed up just a few times. The chain combines TRBV20-1 with TRBJ1-1; D might be TRBD1 (5 bases). Trimming took off 6 bases at V and 8 bases at J, with 22 bases between the two ends. The CDR3 is made up of 14 amino acids. Germline V gene lookup returns CDR1 DFQATT and CDR2 SNEGSKA (reference sequence). The CDR3 spells CSAIPGNGHFEAFF. The CDR3 DNA is TGCAGTGCGATACCGGGGAATGGACACTTCGAAGCTTTCTTT.

This clonotype was found a few times. The chain joins TRBV14 to TRBJ2-1; TRBD1 agrees at 7 bases. The CDR3 covers 16 residues. The V segment lost 2 bases and the J segment 2 bases; nucleotides outside the gene matches: 6. Per the germline V gene, CDR1 is SGHDN and CDR2 is FVKESK. The CDR3 protein is CASSQPGTETYNEQFF. The CDR3 nucleotides read TGTGCCAGCAGCCAACCCGGGACAGAGACCTACAATGAGCAGTTCTTC.

This clonotype was recorded at least ten times. The J gene is TRBJ2-7, the V gene TRBV7-2; D might be TRBD1 (6 bases). Germline V CDR1 and CDR2: SGHTA, FQGNSA. Trimming cost V 1 base and J 5 bases, with 9 bases left between them. The length of the CDR3 is 13 residues. The CDR3 sequence: CASSLVPGDEQYF. DNA for the CDR3: TGTGCCAGCAGCTTAGTTCCAGGGGACGAGCAGTACTTC.

The V and J genes are TRBV5-1 and TRBJ2-2; TRBD2 matches at 8 bases. The CDR3 spans 17 residues. CDR1 is SGHRS and CDR2 is YFSETQ in the germline V gene. The V gene end was trimmed by 0 bases and the J gene end by 2 bases; junction bases not matched to a gene: 6. CDR3 loop: CASSLAGLETNTGELFF. The CDR3 region has the DNA TGCGCCAGCAGCTTGGCGGGACTAGAGACCAACACCGGGGAGCTGTTTTTT.